Following are 5 T cell receptor beta chains from one sample sequenced in a study of blood T cell repertoires in COVID-19. Some clones are missing from TCRdb's copy, which holds only in-frame ones; the method was immunoSEQ multiplex PCR. This sample has 190,000 or so clones, with approximately 83% found just once. The sample comprised PBMCs or T cells enriched from blood (not recorded which). The receptors were gathered from a man aged 35-49 years who had recovered from COVID-19.

The chain recombines TRBV19 with TRBJ1-5; D is possibly TRBD1 (6 bases). The V gene lost 3 bases and the J gene lost 1 base, with 13 bases spanning the gap. From germline, CDR1 is LNHDA and CDR2 SQIVND (reference sequence). The CDR3 consists of 16 residues. The CDR3 loop is CASSISGQRSNQPQHF. The CDR3, as DNA: TGTGCCAGTAGTATTAGTGGACAGCGGAGCAATCAGCCCCAGCATTTT.

The chain links TRBV6-5 to TRBJ1-2; 7 bases are a match to TRBD1. This CDR3 is 13 amino acids long. Germline V gene sequence: CDR1 MNHEY, CDR2 SVGAGI. V dropped 6 bases and J dropped 8; count of bases not matched to a gene: 9. The CDR3 region has the DNA TGTGCCAGCAGAGTGACAGGGCCCGGAGGCTACACCTTC. As protein: CASRVTGPGGYTF.

The rearrangement links TRBV3-1 (or the pseudogene TRBV3-2) to TRBJ2-1, with 8 bases lining up with TRBD2. The V gene end was trimmed by 0 bases and the J gene end by 2 bases; junction bases not matched to a gene: 3. CDR3 length: 16 residues. The germline gives CDR1 LGHDT, CDR2 YNNKEL (reference sequence). CDR3 sequence reads: CASSQEGGGPYNEQFF. CDR3 nucleotide sequence: TGTGCCAGCAGCCAAGAAGGCGGGGGGCCCTACAATGAGCAGTTCTTC.

The CDR3 here is CATSDQLAGGAQETQYF. In nucleotides, the CDR3 is TGTGCCACCAGTGATCAACTAGCGGGGGGCGCGCAAGAGACCCAGTACTTC. The gene calls are TRBV24-1 and TRBJ2-5; 12 bases map to TRBD2. The CDR3 has 17 residues. After removal of 3 bases from V and 2 bases from J, the junction contained 6 bases not matched to a gene. Germline CDR1 reads KGHDR; CDR2 reads SFDVKD.

The genes are TRBV28 and TRBJ2-7, with D possibly matching TRBD1 (6 bases). The CDR3 sequence is 18 residues long. CDR1 and CDR2 from the germline V gene are MDHEN and SYDVKM. Trimming took 5 bases from V and 6 from J, leaving 29 bases between them. The CDR3: CASSPLRPFKGEGGEQYF. In DNA form, the CDR3 reads TGTGCCAGCAGTCCCCTCCGACCTTTTAAGGGGGAAGGGGGCGAGCAGTACTTC.